One sample yielded the 21 T cell receptor beta chains listed below, sequenced in a study of tumor-infiltrating lymphocytes in primary liver carcinoma. Researchers drew blood RNA from unsorted whole blood and extracted germline DNA as well. With around 520 ng total RNA as template and a constant-region primer, TCR beta cDNA was made. Three rounds of nested multiplex PCR with slightly modified ARM-PCR produced TCR beta libraries. The first two PCR rounds used TRBV1-TRBV30 forward primers with a C-beta reverse primer, about 10 cycles each. TCRdb reanalysed the multiplex PCR reads using MiXCR and keeps one entry per CDR3 protein. The sample contains approximately 330,000 distinct CDR3 sequences, around 60% of which appear only once. Sample: peripheral blood. The source is a man aged 40-55 years with primary liver carcinoma and hepatitis B virus infection.

On this clonotype itself: This may stem from a read error, because a much larger clone lies one nucleotide away. This sequence joins TRBV4-1 and TRBJ2-7; 10 positions agree with TRBD1. Germline V gene data show CDR1 as MGHRA and CDR2 as YSYEKL. The CDR3 runs 17 residues. CDR3 sequence: CASGQEGDRGQVRVQYF. The CDR3 coding sequence is TGCGCCAGCGGCCAAGAGGGGGACAGGGGACAAGTACGCGTGCAGTACTTC.

As to this clonotype: With a much larger clone just one base away, this may be a read error. The chain combines TRBV6-2 or TRBV6-3 with TRBJ2-1, with TRBD2 matching 12 bases. Germline assignment: CDR1 MNHEY and CDR2 SVGEGT. This CDR3 contains 15 residues. The CDR3 DNA follows: TGTACCAGCAGAGGACTAGCGGGGACAGGCGATGAGCAGTTCTTC. Its protein is CTSRGLAGTGDEQFF.

As concerns this clonotype: A much bigger clone sits one base away, suggesting this may be a read error. The gene calls are TRBV6-1 and TRBJ1-2, with D possibly being TRBD1 (5 bases). This CDR3 has 14 amino acids. Germline-derived CDR1 and CDR2 are MNHNS and SASEGT. CDR3 amino acids: CTSSEGGHQGGYTF. CDR3 bases: TGTACCAGCAGTGAAGGCGGACACCAAGGGGGCTACACCTTC.

This chain joins TRBV5-1 and TRBJ1-2; D gene unclear. The CDR3 length is 12 residues. CDR1 is SGHRS, CDR2 YFSETQ, per germline. V lost 1 base, J lost 6 bases, and 7 bases lay in between. CDR3 DNA: TGCGCCAGCAGCTTGATGATGGATGGCTACACCTTC. This codes for CASSLMMDGYTF.

On this clonotype itself: At one end the junction does not follow the germline gene, possibly because of a read error. As DNA, the CDR3 is TGTGCCAGCAGCTTACTACCTGTGCGGGAGTCAGATACACAGTATTTT. The encoded protein is CASSLLPVRESDTQYF. The chain joins TRBV11-2 to TRBJ2-3; TRBD2 matches at 7 bases. Germline assignment: CDR1 SGHAT and CDR2 FQNNGV. This CDR3 spans 16 amino acids.

About this clonotype: A read error is possible here, since a much larger clone lies one base away. The CDR3 does not close with the conserved phenylalanine or tryptophan, likely indicating a read error. As DNA, the CDR3 is TGTGCCATCAGTGGACTGGCGGGAGGCTCCTACAATGAGCAGTTCCTC. This sequence encodes CAISGLAGGSYNEQFL. The chain joins TRBV10-3 to TRBJ2-1; TRBD2 matches 8 bases. The CDR3 has 16 amino acids. The V gene end was trimmed by 4 bases and the J gene end by 0 bases; junction bases not matched to a gene: 5. Per the germline V gene, CDR1 is ENHRY and CDR2 is SYGVKD.

On this clonotype: A much bigger clone sits one base away, suggesting this may be a read error. The rearrangement joins TRBV29-1 to TRBJ2-4, with 7 positions matching TRBD1. CDR3 length: 14 amino acids. CDR1 and CDR2 (germline): SQVTM, ANQGSEA. The CDR3 coding sequence is TGCAGCGGAGGGGGCGGTGGGGGTCAAAACATTCAGAACTTC. It yields the protein CSGGGGGGQNIQNF.

There are many counts of this clonotype. This could be a read error, since a much larger clone is one nucleotide away. The CDR3 reads CSVGQKDTRYF. CDR3 bases: TGCAGCGTTGGCCAGAAGGATACGCGGTATTTT. The chain combines TRBV29-1 with TRBJ2-3; D is unclear. Germline lookup yields CDR1 SQVTM and CDR2 ANQGSEA. The CDR3 runs 11 residues.

A word on this clonotype: Its ends do not fully match the called genes, so a read error is possible. CDR3 nucleotides: TGTGCCAGCAGCTTAGTTCTCGGGGACATGGGAAGCTCCTACAATGAGCCGTTCTTC. Translation: CASSLVLGDMGSSYNEPFF. This chain connects TRBV11-2 to TRBJ2-1; TRBD1 is a possible D gene (6 bases). Germline lookup yields CDR1 SGHAT and CDR2 FQNNGV. This CDR3 is built from 19 residues.

As for this clonotype: No conserved phenylalanine or tryptophan ends this CDR3, so it is likely a read error. This chain uses TRBV11-2 with TRBJ1-1; D not certain. The CDR3 is 16 amino acids. Germline CDR1 SGHAT, CDR2 FQNNGV. CDR3: CANSHSAVVLNTEAFY. As DNA, the CDR3 is TGTGCCAACAGCCACTCAGCGGTTGTATTGAACACTGAAGCTTTCTAT.

This clonotype was found many times. This chain links TRBV6-6 with TRBJ2-5, with 8 bases lining up with TRBD1. Trimming cost V 5 bases and J 4 bases; bases outside gene matches: 3. CDR1 MNHNY and CDR2 SVGAGI come from the germline V gene (reference sequence). The length of the CDR3 is 13 residues. CDR3 coding DNA: TGTGCCAGCAGTGACAGGGGACCAGAGACCCAGTACTTC. Its translation: CASSDRGPETQYF.

This clonotype appeared once. Given a much more abundant clone one base away, this may be a read error. In this CDR3 the conserved last residue, phenylalanine or tryptophan, is missing, so a read error is likely. CDR3 nucleotides: TGCGCCAGCAGCCAGACAGGGGGGGAGCAGTACCTC. It specifies CASSQTGGEQYL. The rearrangement uses TRBV4-1 and TRBJ2-7, with 9 bases matching TRBD1. The CDR3 consists of 12 residues. Germline CDR1 reads MGHRA; CDR2 reads YSYEKL. With 3 bases clipped from V and 7 bases from J, the junction kept 1 base outside the gene matches.

Points on this clonotype: This may arise from a read error, as a much more abundant clone is one base away. The rearrangement links TRBV12-3 or TRBV12-4 to TRBJ1-1; the D is unclear. The germline V and J ends were trimmed by 9 bases and 5 bases, with 13 bases remaining between them. The CDR3 totals 12 residues. The CDR3 region has the DNA TGTGCCAGAAGGAGATTAGGGACTGAAGCTTTCTTT. Amino acid sequence: CARRRLGTEAFF.

This clonotype appeared once. The junction shows a germline mismatch at one end, possibly a read error. This chain uses TRBV18 with TRBJ1-1, with unresolved D. Germline V gene data show CDR1 as KGHSH and CDR2 as LQKENI. The CDR3 is 13 amino acids. The CDR3 here is CASPPSKNTEAFF. CDR3 DNA: TGTGCCAGCCCACCATCGAAAAACACTGAAGCTTTCTTT. Drawing the rest from reference TRBV18 and TRBJ1-1, the complete variable domain is NAGVMQNPRHLVRRRGQEARLRCSPMKGHSHVYWYRQLPEEGLKFMVYLQKENIIDESGMPKERFSAEFPKEGPSILRIQQVVRGDSAAYFCASPPSKNTEAFFGQGTRLTVV.

Worth noting for this clonotype: A read error may explain this, as a much larger clone is one base away. J is TRBJ1-5 and V is TRBV12-3 or TRBV12-4, with D possibly matching TRBD1 (6 bases). This CDR3 spans 13 amino acids. This chain's CDR3 is CASSTETWGPRHF. CDR3 coding DNA: TGTGCCAGCAGCACGGAGACTTGGGGGCCCCGGCATTTT.

This chain connects TRBV5-1 to TRBJ1-4; 7 bases match TRBD1. The V gene end was trimmed by 3 bases and the J gene end by 9 bases; junction bases not matched to a gene: 14. The CDR3 extends over 16 amino acids. The germline V gene has CDR1 SGHRS and CDR2 YFSETQ. CDR3 sequence (DNA): TGCGCCAGCAGCTCACGCCCACAGGGGACCATGCAAAAACTGTTTTTT. This translates into CASSSRPQGTMQKLFF.

Many counts were recorded for this clonotype. This chain uses TRBV14 with TRBJ2-7, with D unresolved. Germline V gives CDR1 SGHDN, CDR2 FVKESK. V lost 4 bases and J 5 bases, leaving 6 bases between the germline ends. The CDR3 consists of 11 residues. The CDR3 loop reads CASSPGHEQYF. The CDR3, as DNA: TGTGCCAGCAGCCCAGGCCACGAGCAGTACTTC. The entire variable domain, with the rest obtained from reference TRBV14 and TRBJ2-7, is as follows: EAGVTQFPSHSVIEKGQTVTLRCDPISGHDNLYWYRRVMGKEIKFLLHFVKESKQDESGMPNNRFLAERTGGTYSTLKVQPAELEDSGVYFCASSPGHEQYFGPGTRLTVT.

This clonotype was picked up a small number of times. Given a much more abundant clone one base away, this may be a read error. The rearrangement uses TRBV12-3 or TRBV12-4 and TRBJ1-2; tentative D call: TRBD1 (6 bases). The CDR3 totals 11 residues. The CDR3 region has the DNA TGTGCCAGCGGACAGAACTATGGCTACGCCTTC. It encodes CASGQNYGYAF.

V gene TRBV28 combines with J gene TRBJ1-3, with D unclear. The CDR3 sequence is 15 residues long. The V and J ends lost 5 bases and 6 bases respectively, with 17 bases between them. The germline gives CDR1 MDHEN, CDR2 SYDVKM. CDR3 nucleotides: TGTGCCAGCAGTCACCCCGACAAGCCAGAAAACACCATATATTTT. This gives the protein CASSHPDKPENTIYF.

Concerning this clonotype: A junction boundary mismatches the germline segment, possibly from a read error. J is TRBJ2-7 and V is TRBV4-2; D possibly corresponds to TRBD1 (5 bases). Germline V gives CDR1 LGHNA, CDR2 YNFKEQ. CDR3 length: 13 residues. This CDR3 reads CASSQGEGYEKYF. The DNA of the CDR3 is TGCGCCAGCAGCCAAGGGGAAGGGTACGAGAAGTACTTC.

In its sample, this clonotype was seen a few times. Mismatch with germline at one junction end may stem from a read error. The rearrangement uses TRBV11-2 and TRBJ2-2; D not resolved. This CDR3 has 15 residues. Germline assignment: CDR1 SGHAT and CDR2 FQNNGV. CDR3 nucleotides: TGTGCCAGCAGTCCCCCCTGGGGAAACACCTGGGAGCTGTTTTTT. This encodes CASSPPWGNTWELFF. Variable domain in full (rest from reference TRBV11-2 and TRBJ2-2): EAGVAQSPRYKIIEKRQSVAFWCNPISGHATLYWYQQILGQGPKLLIQFQNNGVVDDSQLPKDRFSAERLKGVDSTLKIQPAKLEDSAVYLCASSPPWGNTWELFFGEGSRLTVL.